This T cell receptor (beta chain) was observed in a study of T cells in Graves' hyperthyroidism and ophthalmopathy. Patients having uncontrolled infection, another autoimmune disease, pregnancy or lactation were not included. Deletions cut 1 base from V and 1 base from J, with 7 bases between. The CDR3 totals 13 residues. Germline CDR1 is DFQATT and CDR2 is SNEGSKA (reference sequence). There are many counts of this clonotype. Amplified TCR beta CDR3 regions came from RNA transcripts. The HTBI primer set drove a first-round RT-PCR of the TCR CDR3. MiXCR, run by TCRdb on the multiplex PCR reads, gives a single entry per CDR3 protein. This table has roughly 720,000 distinct CDR3 sequences, 17% appearing once.

The TCR originated in a man in his fifties with Graves' hyperthyroidism. Sequencing was carried out using blood. The chain recombines TRBV20-1 with TRBJ1-1; no definite D call. CDR3: CSARVAGNTEAFF. CDR3 DNA: TGCAGTGCTAGAGTGGCGGGGAACACTGAAGCTTTCTTT.